This T cell receptor beta chain is drawn from a study of siplizumab effects on memory and regulatory T cells (dated by TCRdb to between 2018 and 2020). Some background on the complete study: The study looked at the effect of siplizumab, an anti-CD2 antibody, on alloreactive T-cell subsets in allogeneic mixed lymphocyte reactions made from human PBMCs. Overall results and qualifications from the work: For roughly 80-96% of proliferating CD4+ or CD8+ clones, no naive or memory phenotype could be assigned. Whether proliferating Tregs from siplizumab cultures actually had suppressive function was not functionally confirmed. In reactions with siplizumab, an average of approximately 69% of mappable alloreactive CD4+ clones were Treg-derived, compared with 26.9% in control reactions. Because sequences below about 10^-5 frequency were poorly captured, only a minor fraction of alloreactive clones could be mapped to unstimulated subsets. Siplizumab significantly lowered the cumulative frequency of alloreactive sequences that could be traced to unstimulated CD4+ memory T cells. Greater diversity appeared to be present in unstimulated naive T cells than in memory T cells, and a substantial contribution to the alloresponse seemed to be made by naive cells.

Sorted unstimulated T cells, along with proliferating T cells recovered from mixed lymphocyte reactions, underwent TCRbeta CDR3 sequencing. Fresh whole blood from 9 to 11 HLA-typed healthy donors was used as the source from which PBMCs were isolated. Library creation used the immunoSEQ multiplex PCR assay. Each sample had 90,000 to 100,000 TCR templates assayed by the deep sequencing platform. Genomic DNA extracted from sorted T cells was used for TCRbeta CDR3 sequencing. The authors' pipeline ran thus. The R programming language was used for the clonal analysis of the TCRbeta CDR3 data. Unstimulated samples were compared with post-reaction CFSE-low samples to define alloreactive CD4+ and CD8+ clones. Regulatory or non-regulatory origin of alloreactive CD4+ clones was assigned by matching sequences to the sorted unstimulated Treg and non-Treg repertoires. TCRdb's version of the immuneACCESS table is confined to in-frame rearrangements and falls short of the full clone set. An unresolved V gene accounts for under half of the shortfall where checked; the remainder is of unknown origin. V, J and clone size are taken as reported in that table, and D and trimming were inferred from the DNA itself. The sample table lists around 95,000 clones, around 92% of them with a count of one. The top ten hold 0.14% to 0.15% of the sample.

For CDR1 and CDR2, the germline V gene lists SNHLY and FYNNEI. At the junction V is shortened by 4 bases and J by 6 bases, with 6 bases in between. There are 11 amino acids in the CDR3, from cysteine to phenylalanine inclusive. CDR3 DNA is the only sequence kept; it has 33 bases, read in frame from the first base. On this clone itself: No antigen is known for it. Base qualities are not at hand, and no much larger clone is one base apart.

The rearrangement combines TRBV2 with TRBJ1-2, with the D gene uncertain. Input material: CD4+ T cells sorted from blood. This clonotype was sampled from a human donor in good health. The CDR3 region has the sequence CASSVDNGYTF. The DNA sequence is as follows: TGTGCCAGCAGTGTCGACAATGGCTACACCTTC.